This record concerns one TCR beta chain sequence. Its target is not known. The V gene's germline CDR1 is MNHEY and CDR2 SVGAGI. There are 14 residues in the CDR3. With 5 bases removed from V and 0 bases from J, the gap between germline ends came to 9 bases. These data come from a study of OX40 agonist ivuxolimab in advanced cancers. Study details: The mean age was approximately 60 years, ranging from 23 to 79, with under 90% of participants male.

The data were produced by immunoSEQ multiplex PCR, yet TCRdb's version contains in-frame clones alone and is incomplete. The sample consists of about 77,000 clones, 65% to 90% of them appearing once. Notes on the study in general: Clones of CD4+ and CD8+ blood T cells grew by week 6 at doses of 0.1 to 3.0 mg/kg.

The sample in question was CD4+ or CD8+ T cells sorted from blood, obtained in a trial of the OX40 agonist ivuxolimab. The rearrangement uses TRBV6-5 and TRBJ2-3; maybe TRBD2 (6 bases). The receptor was isolated from an adult with an advanced solid tumor such as melanoma, head and neck, liver or kidney cancer. CDR3 sequence: CASSPGLSTDTQYF. Here the CDR3 DNA reads TGTGCCAGCAGTCCGGGACTGAGCACAGATACGCAGTATTTT.